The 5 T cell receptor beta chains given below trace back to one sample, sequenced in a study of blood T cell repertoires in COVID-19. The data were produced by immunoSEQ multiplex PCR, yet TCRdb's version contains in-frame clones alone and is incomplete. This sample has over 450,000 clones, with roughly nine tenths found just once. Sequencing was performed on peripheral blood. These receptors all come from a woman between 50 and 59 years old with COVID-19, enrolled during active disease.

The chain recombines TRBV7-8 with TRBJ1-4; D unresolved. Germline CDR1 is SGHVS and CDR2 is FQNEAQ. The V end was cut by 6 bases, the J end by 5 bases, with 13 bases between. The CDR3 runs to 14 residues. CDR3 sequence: CASSLADPNEKLFF. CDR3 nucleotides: TGTGCCAGCAGTCTGGCAGATCCCAATGAAAAACTGTTTTTT.

Here the CDR3 DNA reads TGTGCCAGTAGTACCCGACTAGCGGGAGGCACAGATACGCAGTATTTT. It yields the protein CASSTRLAGGTDTQYF. The chain has TRBV19 and TRBJ2-3; TRBD2 matches 12 bases. Germline V gene lookup returns CDR1 LNHDA and CDR2 SQIVND (reference sequence). V lost 4 bases, J lost 1 base, and 3 bases stayed unmatched. The length of the CDR3 is 16 residues. Full variable domain (rest looked up from reference TRBV19 and TRBJ2-3): DGGITQSPKYLFRKEGQNVTLSCEQNLNHDAMYWYRQDPGQGLRLIYYSQIVNDFQKGDIAEGYSVSREKKESFPLTVTSAQKNPTAFYLCASSTRLAGGTDTQYFGPGTRLTVL.

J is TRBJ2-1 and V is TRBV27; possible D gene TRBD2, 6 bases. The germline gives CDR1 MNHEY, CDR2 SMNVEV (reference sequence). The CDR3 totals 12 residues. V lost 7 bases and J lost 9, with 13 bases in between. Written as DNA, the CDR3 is TGTGCCAGCAAGTCCGGAGGGACTGAGCAGTTCTTC. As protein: CASKSGGTEQFF.

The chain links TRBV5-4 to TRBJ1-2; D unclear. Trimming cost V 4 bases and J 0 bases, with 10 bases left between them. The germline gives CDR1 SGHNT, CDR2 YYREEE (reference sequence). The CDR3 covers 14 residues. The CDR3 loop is CASSLNRANYGYTF. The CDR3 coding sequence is TGTGCCAGCAGCCTGAACAGAGCTAACTATGGCTACACCTTC.

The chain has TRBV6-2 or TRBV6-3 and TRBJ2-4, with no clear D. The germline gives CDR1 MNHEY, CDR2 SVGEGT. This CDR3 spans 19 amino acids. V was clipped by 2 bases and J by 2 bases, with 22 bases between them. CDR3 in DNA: TGTGCCAGCAGTTACACCCGAGAATCGGTCTTACCTACCAAAAACATTCAGTACTTC. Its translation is CASSYTRESVLPTKNIQYF.